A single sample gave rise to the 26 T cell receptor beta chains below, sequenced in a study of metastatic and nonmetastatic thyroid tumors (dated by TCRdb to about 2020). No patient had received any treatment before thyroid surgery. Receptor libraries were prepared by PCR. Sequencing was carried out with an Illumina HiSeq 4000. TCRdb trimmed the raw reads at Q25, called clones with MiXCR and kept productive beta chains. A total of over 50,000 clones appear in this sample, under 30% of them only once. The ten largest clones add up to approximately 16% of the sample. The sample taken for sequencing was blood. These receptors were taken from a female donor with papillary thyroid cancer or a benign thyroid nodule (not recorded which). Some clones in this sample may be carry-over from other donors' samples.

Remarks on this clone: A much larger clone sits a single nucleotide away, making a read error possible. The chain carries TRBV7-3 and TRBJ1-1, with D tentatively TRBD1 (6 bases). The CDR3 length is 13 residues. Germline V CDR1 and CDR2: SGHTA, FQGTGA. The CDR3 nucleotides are TGTGCCGGCAGCCCAGGGGACGGGACTGAAGCTTTCTTT. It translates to CAGSPGDGTEAFF.

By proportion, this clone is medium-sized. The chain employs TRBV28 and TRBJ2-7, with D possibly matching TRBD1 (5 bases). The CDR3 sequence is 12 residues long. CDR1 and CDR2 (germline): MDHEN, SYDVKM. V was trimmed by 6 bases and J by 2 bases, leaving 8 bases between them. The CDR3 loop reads CASRQDPYEQYF. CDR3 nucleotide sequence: TGTGCCAGCAGACAGGACCCCTACGAGCAGTACTTC. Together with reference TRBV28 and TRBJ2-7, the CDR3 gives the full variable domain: DVKVTQSSRYLVKRTGEKVFLECVQDMDHENMFWYRQDPGLGLRLIYFSYDVKMKEKGDIPEGYSVSREKKERFSLILESASTNQTSMYLCASRQDPYEQYFGPGTRLTVT.

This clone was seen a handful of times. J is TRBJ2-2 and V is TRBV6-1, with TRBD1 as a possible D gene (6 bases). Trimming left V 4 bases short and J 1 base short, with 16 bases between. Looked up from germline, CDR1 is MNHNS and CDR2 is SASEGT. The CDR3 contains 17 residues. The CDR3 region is CASSGLYRDWNTGELFF. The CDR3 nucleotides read TGTGCCAGCAGTGGACTGTACAGGGATTGGAACACCGGGGAGCTGTTTTTT.

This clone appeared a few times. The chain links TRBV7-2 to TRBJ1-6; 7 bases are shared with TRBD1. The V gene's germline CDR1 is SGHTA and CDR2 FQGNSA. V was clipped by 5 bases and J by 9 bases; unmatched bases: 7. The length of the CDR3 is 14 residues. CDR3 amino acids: CASSIQQGSSPLHF. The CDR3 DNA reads TGTGCCAGCAGCATCCAACAGGGGAGTTCACCCCTCCACTTT.

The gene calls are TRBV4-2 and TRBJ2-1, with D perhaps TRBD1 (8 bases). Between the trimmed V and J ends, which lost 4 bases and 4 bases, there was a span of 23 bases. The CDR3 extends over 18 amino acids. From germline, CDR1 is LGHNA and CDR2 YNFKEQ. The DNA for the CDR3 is TGTGCCAGCAGCCCAGAGGGGGGGACAGGAGAGACGTACAATGAGCAGTTCTTC. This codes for CASSPEGGTGETYNEQFF.

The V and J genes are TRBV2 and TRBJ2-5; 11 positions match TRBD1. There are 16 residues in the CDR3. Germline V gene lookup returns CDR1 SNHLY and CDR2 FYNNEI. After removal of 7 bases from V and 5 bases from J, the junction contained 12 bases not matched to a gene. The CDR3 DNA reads TGTGCCAGCACTGGACAGGGGGCAGGATTGTCGGAGACCCAGTACTTC. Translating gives CASTGQGAGLSETQYF. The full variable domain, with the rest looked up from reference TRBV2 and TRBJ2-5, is EPEVTQTPSHQVTQMGQEVILRCVPISNHLYFYWYRQILGQKVEFLVSFYNNEISEKSEIFDDQFSVERPDGSNFTLKIRSTKLEDSAMYFCASTGQGAGLSETQYFGPGTRLLVL.

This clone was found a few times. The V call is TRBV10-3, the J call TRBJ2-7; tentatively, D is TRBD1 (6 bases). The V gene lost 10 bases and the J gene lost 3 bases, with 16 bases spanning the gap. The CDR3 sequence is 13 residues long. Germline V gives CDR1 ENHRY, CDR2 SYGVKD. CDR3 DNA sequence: TGTGCCAGCGCCAGCCAGGGGAACTACGAGCAGTACTTC. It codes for CASASQGNYEQYF.

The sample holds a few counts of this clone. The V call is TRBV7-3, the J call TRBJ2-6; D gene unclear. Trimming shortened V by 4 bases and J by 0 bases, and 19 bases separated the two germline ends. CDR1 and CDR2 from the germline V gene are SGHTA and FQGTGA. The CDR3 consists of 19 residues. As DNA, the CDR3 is TGTGCCAGCAGCTCTATCCCCAGCTCGGCCTTCTCTGGGGCCAACGTCCTGACTTTC. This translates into CASSSIPSSAFSGANVLTF.

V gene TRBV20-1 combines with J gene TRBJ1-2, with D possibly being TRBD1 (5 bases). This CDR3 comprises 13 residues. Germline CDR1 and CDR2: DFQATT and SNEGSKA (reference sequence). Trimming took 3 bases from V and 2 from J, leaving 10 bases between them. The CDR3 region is CSARPQGNYGYTF. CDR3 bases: TGCAGTGCTAGGCCTCAGGGAAACTATGGCTACACCTTC.

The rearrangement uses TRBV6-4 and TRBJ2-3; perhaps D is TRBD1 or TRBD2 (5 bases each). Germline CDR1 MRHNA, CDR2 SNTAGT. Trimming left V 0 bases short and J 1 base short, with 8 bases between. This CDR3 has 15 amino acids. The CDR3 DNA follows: TGTGCCAGCAGTGACTCGAGAGGGGGCACAGATACGCAGTATTTT. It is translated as CASSDSRGGTDTQYF.

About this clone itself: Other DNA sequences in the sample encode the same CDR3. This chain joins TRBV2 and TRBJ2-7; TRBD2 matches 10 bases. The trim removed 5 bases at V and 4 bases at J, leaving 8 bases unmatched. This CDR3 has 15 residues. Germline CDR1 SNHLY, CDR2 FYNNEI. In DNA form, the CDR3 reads TGTGCCAGCAGTCTGACAGGGACTAGCGCGTACGAGCAGTACTTC. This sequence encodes CASSLTGTSAYEQYF.

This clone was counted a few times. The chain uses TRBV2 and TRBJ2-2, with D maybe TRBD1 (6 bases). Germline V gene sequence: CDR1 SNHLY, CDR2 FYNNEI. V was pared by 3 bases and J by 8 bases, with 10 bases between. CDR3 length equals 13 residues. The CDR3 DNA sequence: TGTGCCAGCAGTGAGGGGGCGGCTGGGGAGCTGTTTTTT. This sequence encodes CASSEGAAGELFF. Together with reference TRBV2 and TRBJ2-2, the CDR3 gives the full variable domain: EPEVTQTPSHQVTQMGQEVILRCVPISNHLYFYWYRQILGQKVEFLVSFYNNEISEKSEIFDDQFSVERPDGSNFTLKIRSTKLEDSAMYFCASSEGAAGELFFGEGSRLTVL.

CDR3 in amino acids: CASSPLGSSGFQETQYF. The CDR3 nucleotides are TGTGCCAGCAGCCCCCTTGGTAGTAGCGGGTTTCAAGAGACCCAGTACTTC. The V and J genes are TRBV4-2 and TRBJ2-5; 7 bases are a match to TRBD2. V trimming: 4 bases; J trimming: 2 bases; junction bases outside the gene matches: 13. Germline-derived CDR1 and CDR2 are LGHNA and YNFKEQ. The CDR3 totals 17 residues.

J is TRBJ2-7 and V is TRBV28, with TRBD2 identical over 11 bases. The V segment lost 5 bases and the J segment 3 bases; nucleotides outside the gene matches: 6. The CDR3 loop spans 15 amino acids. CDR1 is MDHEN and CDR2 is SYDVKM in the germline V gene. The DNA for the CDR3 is TGTGCCAGCAGTACATCCGGGACTAGCGGCTACGAGCAGTACTTC. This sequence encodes CASSTSGTSGYEQYF.

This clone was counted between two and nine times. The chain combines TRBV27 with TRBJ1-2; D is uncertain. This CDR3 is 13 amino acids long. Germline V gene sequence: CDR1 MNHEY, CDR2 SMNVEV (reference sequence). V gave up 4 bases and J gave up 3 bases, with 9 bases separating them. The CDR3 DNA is TGTGCCAGCAGTTCTAGGGTGCACTATGGCTACACCTTC. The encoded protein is CASSSRVHYGYTF.

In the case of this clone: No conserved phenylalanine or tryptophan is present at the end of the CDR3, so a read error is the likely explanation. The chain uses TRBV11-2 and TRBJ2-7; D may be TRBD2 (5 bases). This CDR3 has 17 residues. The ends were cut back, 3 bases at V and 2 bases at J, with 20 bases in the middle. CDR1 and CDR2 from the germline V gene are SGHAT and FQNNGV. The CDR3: CASSFDQRGPGAYEQYL. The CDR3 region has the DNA TGTGCCAGCAGCTTTGATCAACGCGGGCCTGGGGCCTACGAGCAGTACTTA.

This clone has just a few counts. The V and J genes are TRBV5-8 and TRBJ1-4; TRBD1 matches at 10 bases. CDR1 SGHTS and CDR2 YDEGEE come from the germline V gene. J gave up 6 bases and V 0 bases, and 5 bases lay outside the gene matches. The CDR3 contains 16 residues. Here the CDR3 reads CASSLVPGTGDEKLFF. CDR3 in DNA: TGTGCCAGCAGCTTGGTGCCCGGGACAGGGGATGAAAAACTGTTTTTT.

The CDR3, as DNA: TGTGCCACCGAGAATGAGAATCAAGAGACCCAGTACTTC. It codes for CATENENQETQYF. This chain uses TRBV28 with TRBJ2-5; D is undetermined. Germline loops: CDR1 MDHEN, CDR2 SYDVKM. Trimming removed 10 bases from V and 2 bases from J, with 14 bases in between. CDR3 length: 13 residues.

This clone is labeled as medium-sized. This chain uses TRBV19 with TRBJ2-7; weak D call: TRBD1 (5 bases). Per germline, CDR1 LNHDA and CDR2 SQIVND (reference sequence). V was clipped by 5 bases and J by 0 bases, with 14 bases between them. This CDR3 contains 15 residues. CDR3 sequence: CASSLDSTRSYEQYF. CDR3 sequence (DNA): TGTGCCAGTAGTCTCGACAGTACCCGCTCCTACGAGCAGTACTTC.

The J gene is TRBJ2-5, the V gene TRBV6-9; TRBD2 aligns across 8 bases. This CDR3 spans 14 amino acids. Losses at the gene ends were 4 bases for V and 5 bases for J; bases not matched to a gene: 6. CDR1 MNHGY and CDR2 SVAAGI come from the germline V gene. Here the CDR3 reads CASSWTSSAETQYF. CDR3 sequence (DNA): TGTGCCAGCAGTTGGACTAGCTCGGCTGAGACCCAGTACTTC.

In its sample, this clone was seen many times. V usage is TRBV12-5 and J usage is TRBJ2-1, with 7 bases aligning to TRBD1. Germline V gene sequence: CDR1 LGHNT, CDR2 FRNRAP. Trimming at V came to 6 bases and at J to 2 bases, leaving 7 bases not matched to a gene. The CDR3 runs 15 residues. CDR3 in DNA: TGTGCTAGTGGGATGACAGGGAAAACCTACAATGAGCAGTTCTTC. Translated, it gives CASGMTGKTYNEQFF.

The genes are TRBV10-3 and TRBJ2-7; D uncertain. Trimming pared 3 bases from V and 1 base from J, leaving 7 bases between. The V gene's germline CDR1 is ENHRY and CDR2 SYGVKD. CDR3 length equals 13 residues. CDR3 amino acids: CAISDGRSYEQYF. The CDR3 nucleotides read TGTGCCATCAGTGATGGACGATCCTACGAGCAGTACTTC.

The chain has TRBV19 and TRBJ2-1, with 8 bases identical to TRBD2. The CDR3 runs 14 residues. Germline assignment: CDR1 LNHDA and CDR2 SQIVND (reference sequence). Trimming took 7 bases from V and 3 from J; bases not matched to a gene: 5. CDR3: CASTLAAIYNEQFF. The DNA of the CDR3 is TGTGCCAGTACACTAGCGGCCATCTACAATGAGCAGTTCTTC.

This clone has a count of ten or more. CDR3 DNA: TGCAGTGCTAGCCCAGCCTCCTACGAGCAGTACTTC. Amino acid sequence: CSASPASYEQYF. The rearrangement joins TRBV20-1 to TRBJ2-7, with D uncertain. Trimming stripped 3 bases from V and 0 bases from J, with 6 bases between. The CDR3 totals 12 residues. Germline V gene data show CDR1 as DFQATT and CDR2 as SNEGSKA (reference sequence).

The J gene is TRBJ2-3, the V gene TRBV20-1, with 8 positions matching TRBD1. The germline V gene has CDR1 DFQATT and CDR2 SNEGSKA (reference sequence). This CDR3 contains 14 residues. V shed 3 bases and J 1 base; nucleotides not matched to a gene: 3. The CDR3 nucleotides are TGCAGTGCTAGGGGGACAGGACGCACAGATACGCAGTATTTT. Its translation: CSARGTGRTDTQYF.

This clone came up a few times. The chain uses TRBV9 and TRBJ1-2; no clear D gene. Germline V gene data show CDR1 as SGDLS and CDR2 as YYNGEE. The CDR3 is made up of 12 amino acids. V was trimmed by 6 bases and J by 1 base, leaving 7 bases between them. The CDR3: CASKGDNYGYTF. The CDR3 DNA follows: TGTGCCAGCAAGGGAGATAACTATGGCTACACCTTC.